These T cell receptor delta chains were read from a single sample in a study of Vδ1+ human thymocytes. TCRdb re-called the multiplex PCR reads via CATT. In the table there are more than 50,000 delta-chain clones, over 13% of which are singletons. Sequenced input: Vdelta1+ gamma-delta thymocytes from the thymus. These receptors all come from a girl less than two years old who had congenital heart surgery. Each CDR3 is given with its conserved first and last residue. The D gene is left open where the match is weak. Where a row states a size, it is once, few, many or the class of an expanded clone; other rows omit it.

-	-	TRDV1	TRDJ1	CALGEVPRRLHPTDKLIF
few	-	TRDV1	TRDJ1	CALGELGGYTDKLIF
few	-	TRDV1	TRDJ1	CALGELGVKAPGTDKLIF
few	TRDD3	TRDV1	TRDJ1	CALIYVGDTADKLIF
few	-	TRDV1	TRDJ1	CALGERVLLPMVGASEEILTDKLIF
-	TRDD3	TRDV1	TRDJ1	CALGELRDTGTVTDKLIF
-	-	TRDV1	TRDJ1	CALGGLSKLIF
-	-	TRDV1	TRDJ1	CALGETPSFLLGTWGLYTDKLIF
few	TRDD3	TRDV1	TRDJ1	CALGANIPPWGIRRTDKLIF
few	-	TRDV1	TRDJ1	CALGGLEFLQVLGATGYTDKLIF
-	-	TRDV1	TRDJ1	CALGDQGKLIF
few	TRDD3	TRDV1	TRDJ1	CALGELLWGPGDTTDKLIF
-	-	TRDV1	TRDJ1	CALGEPIFVLRGYDKLIF
-	TRDD3	TRDV1	TRDJ1	CALGGGQVLGDLYIDKLIF
few	TRDD3	TRDV1	TRDJ1	CALGEGNTGGYVDKLIF
-	-	TRDV1	TRDJ1	CALGGPSPRLGPTYTDKLIF
-	-	TRDV1	TRDJ1	CALGVPGIHTDKLIF
-	TRDD3	TRDV1	TRDJ1	CALGQVMRGIRNTDKLIF
-	TRDD3	TRDV1	TRDJ1	CALGEVKNWGTYTDKLIF
-	TRDD3	TRAV29/DV5	TRDJ1	CACARGIPESHKLIF
few	-	TRDV1	TRDJ1	CALGGLRPSQLGMLNTDKLIF
-	TRDD3	TRDV1	TRDJ1	CALGELGVALGDNTDKLIF
few	-	TRDV1	TRDJ1	CALGERPDPANVVGDTDKLIF
few	TRDD3	TRDV1	TRDJ1	CALGELERAELGDTRRGSDKLIF
-	TRDD3	TRDV1	TRDJ1	CALGEQSCPVLGVPFSTDKLIF
few	TRDD3	TRDV1	TRDJ1	CALGRIDELGDTNCELIF
-	-	TRDV1	TRDJ1	CALGEQALLPFLYPSLGNTDKLIF
-	-	TRDV1	TRDJ1	CALGDPTTPLLWNTDKLIF
-	TRDD3	TRDV1	TRDJ1	CALGVTIRSYLLGDTDTDKLIF
few	TRDD3	TRDV1	TRDJ1	CALGEHPVLGDYTDKLIF
-	-	TRDV1	TRDJ1	CALGELGGGRTDKLIF
-	TRDD3	TRDV1	TRDJ1	CALGEVPNWGIRGIRADKLIF
-	TRDD3	TRDV1	TRDJ1	CALGELLQGGISHNEYTDKLIF
few	TRDD3	TRDV1	TRDJ1	CALGEDRGGYASCTDKLIF
-	TRDD2	TRDV1	TRDJ1	CALGEPLAFLGYEGLKLIF
-	TRDD3	TRDV1	TRDJ1	CALGEAIPAFPPCTGGCTDKLIF
few	TRDD3	TRDV1	TRDJ1	CALGGPPPDSGGGYADTDKLIF
-	TRDD3	TRDV1	TRDJ1	CALGLGYYVGDTDKLIF